This T cell receptor beta chain was sequenced during a study of identical twins. The CDR3 covers 15 residues. Germline V gene sequence: CDR1 SGHTA, CDR2 FQGNSA. Deletions cut 3 bases from V and 2 bases from J, with 13 bases between. TCRdb reprocessed the 5' RACE reads with MiXCR, giving one entry per CDR3 protein. The table includes hundreds of thousands of distinct CDR3 sequences, roughly 7% detected once. As for this clonotype: Its antigen is undetermined.

Study-level results: Memory repertoires showed no such pattern, whereas abundant cord blood beta clonotypes carried fewer insertions. The authors drew conclusions from cross-sectional statistical analysis rather than following the same donors. Beta out-of-frame twin sharing showed a weaker excess.

This same sample was also part of a study on yellow fever vaccine responses in identical twins.

Source material: memory (CD45RO+) T cells sorted from blood. The J gene is TRBJ2-5, the V gene TRBV7-2, with D uncertain. The TCR originated in a woman younger than 35 in good health. DNA for the CDR3: TGTGCCAGCAGCTTTCATAAACTGACACAAGAGACCCAGTACTTC. It translates to CASSFHKLTQETQYF.